The 24 T cell receptor beta chains in this list originate from one sample, sequenced in a study of CD8 T cells in ankylosing spondylitis. One entry per CDR3 protein, called by TCRdb with MiXCR from the 5' RACE reads. This table has tens of thousands of distinct CDR3 sequences, 25% to 35% appearing once. The sample was blood, either unsorted or a sorted T cell fraction (not recorded which). Receptors were obtained from a male donor with ankylosing spondylitis or in good health (not recorded which).

The genes are TRBV29-1 and TRBJ1-3; D gene ambiguous. The germline V gene encodes CDR1 SQVTM and CDR2 ANQGSEA. This CDR3 has 13 residues. Trimming took 2 bases from V and 2 from J, leaving 7 bases between them. The CDR3 protein is CSVEPNTGNTIYF. CDR3 bases: TGCAGCGTTGAACCCAATACTGGAAACACCATATATTTT. Based on the CDR3 plus reference TRBV29-1 and TRBJ1-3, the full variable domain is SAVISQKPSRDICQRGTSLTIQCQVDSQVTMMFWYRQQPGQSLTLIATANQGSEATYESGFVIDKFPISRPNLTFSTLTVSNMSPEDSSIYLCSVEPNTGNTIYFGEGSWLTVV.

This clonotype was seen a handful of times. The V and J genes are TRBV18 and TRBJ2-7; 7 bases align to TRBD2. The CDR3 has 14 amino acids. J gave up 0 bases and V 2 bases, and 1 base lay outside the gene matches. The V gene's germline CDR1 is KGHSH and CDR2 LQKENI. The CDR3 nucleotides are TGTGCCAGCTCACCAGGGACTACCTCCTACGAGCAGTACTTC. Residues: CASSPGTTSYEQYF. The full variable domain, rest sourced from reference TRBV18 and TRBJ2-7, is NAGVMQNPRHLVRRRGQEARLRCSPMKGHSHVYWYRQLPEEGLKFMVYLQKENIIDESGMPKERFSAEFPKEGPSILRIQQVVRGDSAAYFCASSPGTTSYEQYFGPGTRLTVT.

The chain uses TRBV3-1 and TRBJ1-1, with D possibly matching TRBD1 (5 bases). Trimming left V 3 bases short and J 3 bases short, with 11 bases between. The germline CDR1 and CDR2 sequences are LGHDT and YNNKEL (reference sequence). The CDR3 totals 14 residues. For the CDR3, the DNA is TGTGCCAGCAGCCAGCAGGGTTTTGACACTGAAGCTTTCTTT. It is translated as CASSQQGFDTEAFF.

The CDR3 nucleotides read TGTGCCAGCTCAGAGGACAGTAACACTGAAGCTTTCTTT. Translating it yields CASSEDSNTEAFF. The chain combines TRBV18 with TRBJ1-1, with a tentative D call TRBD1 (6 bases). Germline CDR1 reads KGHSH; CDR2 reads LQKENI. Between the trimmed V and J ends, which lost 5 bases and 2 bases, there was a span of 9 bases. CDR3 length: 13 amino acids.

A few counts support this clonotype. The gene calls are TRBV6-1 and TRBJ1-3; D perhaps matches TRBD1 (5 bases). V lost 6 bases to trimming and J lost 0 bases, with 9 bases between them. This CDR3 is 14 amino acids long. The germline V gene encodes CDR1 MNHNS and CDR2 SASEGT. The CDR3 DNA sequence: TGTGCCAGCAGGGGGGGGGTCTCTGGAAACACCATATATTTT. Its protein is CASRGGVSGNTIYF.

This clonotype was recorded many times. V gene TRBV7-9 combines with J gene TRBJ1-3; no definite D call. The CDR3 extends over 13 amino acids. Germline CDR1 reads SEHNR; CDR2 reads FQNEAQ (reference sequence). V shed 4 bases and J shed 8 bases, with 12 bases lying between them. This CDR3 is CASSSEFLDTIYF. The CDR3 DNA reads TGTGCCAGCAGCTCGGAATTTTTGGACACCATATATTTT.

V gene TRBV5-4 combines with J gene TRBJ2-5; 8 bases match TRBD1. Germline-derived CDR1 and CDR2 are SGHNT and YYREEE (reference sequence). The CDR3 covers 14 residues. V lost 0 bases and J lost 5; bases outside the gene matches: 3. The CDR3 spells CASSLGYRGETQYF. CDR3 sequence (DNA): TGTGCCAGCAGCTTGGGCTACAGGGGGGAGACCCAGTACTTC.

The V and J genes are TRBV12-3 or TRBV12-4 and TRBJ1-2, with unresolved D. The V and J ends lost 3 bases and 4 bases respectively, with 9 bases between them. There are 13 residues in the CDR3. CDR3 amino acids: CASSFAGRYGYTF. Here the CDR3 DNA reads TGTGCCAGCAGTTTTGCAGGCCGCTATGGCTACACCTTC.

The chain employs TRBV11-2 and TRBJ1-5; 10 bases are a match to TRBD1. CDR1 and CDR2 from the germline V gene are SGHAT and FQNNGV. This CDR3 comprises 18 residues. Trimming at V came to 5 bases and at J to 0 bases, leaving 10 bases not matched to a gene. CDR3 DNA sequence: TGTGCCAGCAGCACCCGGGACAGGGGAGTCTATAGCAATCAGCCCCAGCATTTT. Its translation is CASSTRDRGVYSNQPQHF.

This rearrangement joins TRBV5-1 to TRBJ2-3; tentatively, D is TRBD1 (6 bases). CDR1 and CDR2 from the germline V gene are SGHRS and YFSETQ. Between the trimmed V and J ends, which lost 3 bases and 3 bases, there was a span of 8 bases. The CDR3 covers 13 residues. CDR3 nucleotides: TGCGCCAGCAGCTCTCAGGGGACAGATACGCAGTATTTT. This encodes CASSSQGTDTQYF.

This clonotype came up a few times. J is TRBJ2-1 and V is TRBV12-3 or TRBV12-4; the match to TRBD2 covers 8 bases. CDR3 size: 16 residues. With 5 bases clipped from V and 7 bases from J, the junction kept 13 bases outside the gene matches. The DNA for the CDR3 is TGTGCCAGCAGTCAATCGTTTGGACTAGCCCGGAATGAGCAGTTCTTC. Translating gives CASSQSFGLARNEQFF.

This sequence joins TRBV4-1 and TRBJ2-2; possibly TRBD2 for D (5 bases). Germline values: CDR1 MGHRA, CDR2 YSYEKL. The CDR3 contains 15 residues. The ends were cut back, 1 base at V and 7 bases at J, with 13 bases in the middle. The CDR3 bases are TGCGCCAGCAGCCAAGTGATCCGGGAAGGCGGGGAGCTGTTTTTT. Translation gives CASSQVIREGGELFF.

The J gene is TRBJ1-1, the V gene TRBV5-1; 7 nucleotides match TRBD1. The V gene end was trimmed by 1 base and the J gene end by 3 bases; junction bases not matched to a gene: 6. The CDR3 extends over 15 amino acids. Per germline, CDR1 SGHRS and CDR2 YFSETQ. The CDR3 coding sequence is TGCGCCAGCAGCTTGAGGACAGGAGAATACACTGAAGCTTTCTTT. Protein product: CASSLRTGEYTEAFF.

The chain joins TRBV10-3 to TRBJ2-3, with D unclear. CDR3 length equals 16 residues. The ends were cut back, 2 bases at V and 0 bases at J, with 12 bases in the middle. Germline V gene sequence: CDR1 ENHRY, CDR2 SYGVKD. The CDR3 coding sequence is TGTGCCATCAGTGAGGTTGGCGACACTAGCACAGATACGCAGTATTTT. As protein: CAISEVGDTSTDTQYF.

This clonotype was counted between two and nine times. V usage is TRBV20-1 and J usage is TRBJ2-5; no definite D call. Germline V gene lookup returns CDR1 DFQATT and CDR2 SNEGSKA (reference sequence). This CDR3 is built from 12 residues. The CDR3 sequence: CSALALQETQYF. DNA for the CDR3: TGCAGCGCGTTAGCCCTCCAAGAGACCCAGTACTTC.

Only a few counts were recorded for this clonotype. The chain carries TRBV20-1 and TRBJ1-2; D unresolved. Trimming cost V 3 bases and J 2 bases, with 10 bases left between them. CDR3 length: 13 amino acids. Germline V gives CDR1 DFQATT, CDR2 SNEGSKA (reference sequence). CDR3 amino acids: CSARAPINYGYTF. The CDR3 coding sequence is TGCAGTGCTAGGGCCCCGATAAACTATGGCTACACCTTC.

J is TRBJ1-2 and V is TRBV25-1; D is uncertain. This CDR3 has 14 residues. Trimming removed 4 bases from V and 3 bases from J, with 12 bases in between. Germline V CDR1 and CDR2: MGHDK, SYGVNS. CDR3 sequence (DNA): TGTGCCAGCAGTGTTTTCGACGGATACTATGGCTACACCTTC. Protein product: CASSVFDGYYGYTF.

This clonotype came up many times. This chain joins TRBV20-1 and TRBJ2-1; TRBD1 matches at 8 bases. The germline CDR1 and CDR2 sequences are DFQATT and SNEGSKA (reference sequence). The CDR3 is 13 amino acids. With 0 bases clipped from V and 10 bases from J, the junction kept 5 bases outside the gene matches. In DNA, the CDR3 is TGCAGTGCTAGAGATCCAGACAGGGGCGAGCAGTTCTTC. Amino acids: CSARDPDRGEQFF.

In this sample, this clonotype turned up many times. The chain joins TRBV3-1 to TRBJ1-5; D might be TRBD1 (5 bases). Trimming took off 4 bases at V and 6 bases at J, with 16 bases between the two ends. Germline CDR1 LGHDT, CDR2 YNNKEL (reference sequence). The CDR3 extends over 15 amino acids. The CDR3 sequence: CASSLTSGMGQPQHF. Written as DNA, the CDR3 is TGTGCCAGCAGCCTAACATCAGGGATGGGTCAGCCCCAGCATTTT.

This clonotype was seen a handful of times. This sequence joins TRBV20-1 and TRBJ2-2; 9 bases match TRBD2. Germline CDR1 and CDR2: DFQATT and SNEGSKA (reference sequence). The CDR3 has 16 residues. V shed 6 bases, J shed 1 base, and the junction held 9 bases outside the gene matches. The CDR3 sequence is CSARPSTSGNTGELFF. Here the CDR3 DNA reads TGCAGTGCGCGCCCTTCGACTAGCGGGAACACCGGGGAGCTGTTTTTT.

Here the CDR3 DNA reads TGTGCCAGCAGTTTAAGTGACACGGGGAGTTCTCAGCCCCAGCATTTT. Amino acid sequence: CASSLSDTGSSQPQHF. This chain joins TRBV12-3 or TRBV12-4 and TRBJ1-5; D gene ambiguous. The CDR3 runs 16 residues. Deletions cut 2 bases from V and 6 bases from J, with 17 bases between.

The table lists this clonotype with a few counts. This chain uses TRBV3-1 with TRBJ1-4; D is ambiguous. Between the trimmed V and J ends, which lost 4 bases and 4 bases, there was a span of 13 bases. From germline, CDR1 is LGHDT and CDR2 YNNKEL (reference sequence). This CDR3 region has 15 residues. In DNA, the CDR3 is TGTGCCAGCAGCCTGGGGATAAGAAATAATGAAAAACTGTTTTTT. It translates to CASSLGIRNNEKLFF.

The chain uses TRBV28 and TRBJ1-1; 7 nucleotides match TRBD1. This CDR3 region has 15 residues. Germline lookup yields CDR1 MDHEN and CDR2 SYDVKM. With 2 bases clipped from V and 7 bases from J, the junction kept 10 bases outside the gene matches. CDR3 protein: CASSLGGQGGVEAFF. CDR3 coding DNA: TGTGCCAGCAGTTTAGGGGGTCAGGGGGGGGTTGAAGCTTTCTTT.

This clonotype has only a few counts. V gene TRBV5-1 combines with J gene TRBJ2-1; no clear D gene. V gave up 4 bases and J gave up 5 bases, with 13 bases separating them. This CDR3 spans 14 amino acids. Germline CDR1 SGHRS, CDR2 YFSETQ. The DNA for the CDR3 is TGCGCCAGCAGCCCCGAAAGGCCACACAATGAGCAGTTCTTC. This codes for CASSPERPHNEQFF.